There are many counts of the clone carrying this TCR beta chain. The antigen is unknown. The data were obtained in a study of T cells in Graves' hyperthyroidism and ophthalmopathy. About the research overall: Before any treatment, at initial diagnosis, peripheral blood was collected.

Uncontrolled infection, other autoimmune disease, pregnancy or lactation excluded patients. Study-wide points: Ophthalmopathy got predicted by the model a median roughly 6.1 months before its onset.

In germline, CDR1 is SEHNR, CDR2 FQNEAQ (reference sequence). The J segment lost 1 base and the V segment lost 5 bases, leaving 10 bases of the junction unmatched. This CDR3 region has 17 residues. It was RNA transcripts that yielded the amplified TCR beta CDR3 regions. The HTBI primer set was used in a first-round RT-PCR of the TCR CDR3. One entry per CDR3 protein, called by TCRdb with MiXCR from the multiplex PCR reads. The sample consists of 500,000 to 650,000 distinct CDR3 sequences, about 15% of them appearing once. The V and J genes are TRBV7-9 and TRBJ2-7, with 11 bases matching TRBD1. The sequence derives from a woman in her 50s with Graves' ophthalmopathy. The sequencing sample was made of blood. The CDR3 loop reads CASSPGTGGSRSYEQYF. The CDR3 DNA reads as TGTGCCAGCAGCCCCGGGACAGGGGGAAGTAGGTCCTACGAGCAGTACTTC.